Below, one T cell receptor beta chain is given with its context. In its sample, this clonotype was seen many times. Its antigen is currently not known. Nothing much larger sits one base from this clone, and base qualities are not available. V loses 4 bases, J loses 0 bases, and the germline ends lie 16 bases apart. The CDR3 runs 15 amino acids, cysteine and phenylalanine included. Only the CDR3 DNA is retained, 45 bases long and in frame from the first base. From the germline V gene (reference sequence), CDR1 is GTSNPN and CDR2 is SVGIG. Receptor amplification or capture employed 5' RACE. Sequencing was carried out with a NextSeq 500. Unique molecular identifiers were attached to individual cDNA molecules in the TCR library protocol so that sequencing error and PCR bias could be corrected. TCR alpha and beta chains were both sequenced, and the abundances of alpha and beta sequences in each sample were closely correlated with each other. The study's own analysis went as follows. Decombinator V4 was used to perform V gene, J gene and CDR3 annotation of TCR sequences. TCRs were defined as expanded if a significant change between any two time points was detected under a Poisson model with p below 0.0001. Abundances of TCRs were expressed as counts per million after normalisation to the total number of TCRs sequenced in each sample. MAIT TCRs were defined by TRAV1-2 paired with TRAJ12, TRAJ20 or TRAJ33, and iNKT TCRs by TRAV10 paired with TRAJ18. VDJdb, accessed 1 November 2021, was searched for CMV, EBV and SARS-CoV-2 annotated TCRs, with TCRs annotated for multiple antigens excluded. The public reads were quality trimmed at Q25 with fastp and then assembled into clones with MiXCR by TCRdb, keeping productive beta chains. When rows share a CDR3 protein, they turn into one entry using the most common DNA and genes. For this entry, the V and J calls and clone size follow TCRdb and not the study's own pipeline. The sample table holds about 80,000 distinct CDR3 sequences, of which approximately 12% were seen once. 3.4% of the sample belongs to the ten largest clones.

This entry is derived from a study of early T cells in non-severe SARS-CoV-2 infection (dated by TCRdb to about 2021). For context, the study as a whole: Because TCR sequencing was done on bulk RNA from unsorted whole blood, the alpha and beta chains could not be paired.

The study was a case-control design nested within a healthcare worker cohort in London, UK, with weekly nasopharyngeal swab PCR tests and blood sampling. Healthcare workers were recruited during the week of the UK lockdown, between 23 and 31 March 2020, and followed weekly for up to roughly 16 weeks. General conclusions and limits of the study: VDJdb matching was skewed toward anti-spike CD8 responses, so virus-specific expansions were likely underestimated and private and CD4 specificities were missed.

The clonotype was recovered from an adult who was a healthcare worker with PCR-confirmed SARS-CoV-2 infection or an uninfected control (not recorded which). This sequence uses TRBV30 and TRBJ2-7; the best D guess is TRBD2, with 7 bases matching. The sequenced material came from whole blood. The CDR3 region: CAWTPRGAVSYEQYF. The DNA sequence is given as TGTGCCTGGACCCCTCGGGGGGCTGTCTCCTACGAGCAGTACTTC.